This T cell receptor beta chain was identified in a study of blood T cell repertoires in COVID-19. Background on the study: Sources were T cells, B-cell-depleted T cells, or PBMCs; the material itself was cDNA or gDNA.

J gave up 2 bases and V 8 bases, and 6 bases lay outside the gene matches. This CDR3 has 15 residues. Germline V lookup: CDR1 MNHEY, CDR2 SMNVEV (reference sequence). Libraries were prepared by immunoSEQ multiplex PCR; TCRdb keeps only in-frame clonotypes and omits some of them. The table records roughly 190,000 clones, 70% to 90% of them present only once. The rearrangement uses TRBV27 and TRBJ2-3; 11 bases are shared with TRBD2. The TCR sequence derives from a woman in her late teens or twenties who had recovered from COVID-19. The sample was PBMCs or T cells enriched from blood (not recorded which). The CDR3 region has the DNA TGTGCCAGCTCACTAGCGGGAGATTCCACAGATACGCAGTATTTT. As protein: CASSLAGDSTDTQYF.